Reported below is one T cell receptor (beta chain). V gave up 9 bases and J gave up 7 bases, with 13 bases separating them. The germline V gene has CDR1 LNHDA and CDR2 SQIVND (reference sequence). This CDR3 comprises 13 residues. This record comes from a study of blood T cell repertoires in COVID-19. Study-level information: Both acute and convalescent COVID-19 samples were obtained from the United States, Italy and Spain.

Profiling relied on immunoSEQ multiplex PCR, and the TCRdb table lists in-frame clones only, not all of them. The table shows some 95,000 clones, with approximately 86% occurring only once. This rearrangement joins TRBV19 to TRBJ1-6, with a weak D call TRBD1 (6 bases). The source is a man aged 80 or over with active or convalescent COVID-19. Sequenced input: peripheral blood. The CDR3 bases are TGTGCCAGCTCGGACAGCCCCAATTCACCCCTCCACTTT. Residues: CASSDSPNSPLHF.